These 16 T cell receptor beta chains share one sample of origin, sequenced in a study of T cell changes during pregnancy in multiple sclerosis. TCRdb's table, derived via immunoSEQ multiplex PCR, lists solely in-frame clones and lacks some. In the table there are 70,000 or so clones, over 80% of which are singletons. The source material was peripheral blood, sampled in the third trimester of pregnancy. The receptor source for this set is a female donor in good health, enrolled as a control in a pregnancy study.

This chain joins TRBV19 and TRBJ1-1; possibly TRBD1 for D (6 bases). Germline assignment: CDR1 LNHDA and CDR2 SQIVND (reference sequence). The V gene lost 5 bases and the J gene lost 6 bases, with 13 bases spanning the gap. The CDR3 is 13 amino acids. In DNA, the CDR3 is TGTGCCAGTAGTGGGGGCGCGCTGGCTGAAGCTTTCTTT. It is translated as CASSGGALAEAFF. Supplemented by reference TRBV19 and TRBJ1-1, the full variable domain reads DGGITQSPKYLFRKEGQNVTLSCEQNLNHDAMYWYRQDPGQGLRLIYYSQIVNDFQKGDIAEGYSVSREKKESFPLTVTSAQKNPTAFYLCASSGGALAEAFFGQGTRLTVV.

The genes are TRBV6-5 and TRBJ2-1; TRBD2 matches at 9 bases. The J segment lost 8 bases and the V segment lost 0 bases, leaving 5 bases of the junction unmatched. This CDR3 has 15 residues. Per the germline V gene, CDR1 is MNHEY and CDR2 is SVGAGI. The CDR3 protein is CASSYSNSGSDEQFF. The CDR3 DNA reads TGTGCCAGCAGTTACTCAAATAGCGGGAGCGATGAGCAGTTCTTC.

The CDR3, as DNA: TGCGCCAGCAGCCCCGGTGACAGGGAGGTTAGCAATCAGCCCCAGCATTTT. Its protein product is CASSPGDREVSNQPQHF. The rearrangement joins TRBV5-1 to TRBJ1-5, with 7 bases aligning to TRBD1. V lost 4 bases and J lost 0; bases outside the gene matches: 10. The CDR3 is 17 residues long. Germline CDR1 reads SGHRS; CDR2 reads YFSETQ.

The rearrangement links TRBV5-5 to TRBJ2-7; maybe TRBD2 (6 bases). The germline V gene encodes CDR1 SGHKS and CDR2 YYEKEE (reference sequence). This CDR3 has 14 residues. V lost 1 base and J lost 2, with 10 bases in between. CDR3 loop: CASSLWAGTYEQYF. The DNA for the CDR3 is TGTGCCAGCAGCTTGTGGGCGGGGACCTACGAGCAGTACTTC.

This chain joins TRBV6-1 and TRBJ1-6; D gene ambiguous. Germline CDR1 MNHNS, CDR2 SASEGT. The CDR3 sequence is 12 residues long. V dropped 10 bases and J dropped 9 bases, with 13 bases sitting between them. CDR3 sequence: CAISGSRSPLHF. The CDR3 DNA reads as TGTGCCATCTCCGGGTCGCGTTCACCCCTCCACTTT.

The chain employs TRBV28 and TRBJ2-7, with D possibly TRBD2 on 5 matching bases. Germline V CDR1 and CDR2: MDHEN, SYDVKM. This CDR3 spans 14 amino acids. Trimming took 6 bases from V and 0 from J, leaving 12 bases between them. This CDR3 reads CASRLGGSSYEQYF. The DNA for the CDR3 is TGTGCCAGCAGGTTAGGAGGATCCTCCTACGAGCAGTACTTC.

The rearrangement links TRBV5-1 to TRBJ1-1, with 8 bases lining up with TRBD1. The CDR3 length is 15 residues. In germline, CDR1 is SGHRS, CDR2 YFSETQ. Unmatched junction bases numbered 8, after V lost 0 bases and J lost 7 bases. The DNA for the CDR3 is TGCGCCAGCAGCTTGGCCCCGACAGGGGTCGGTGAAGCTTTCTTT. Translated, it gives CASSLAPTGVGEAFF.

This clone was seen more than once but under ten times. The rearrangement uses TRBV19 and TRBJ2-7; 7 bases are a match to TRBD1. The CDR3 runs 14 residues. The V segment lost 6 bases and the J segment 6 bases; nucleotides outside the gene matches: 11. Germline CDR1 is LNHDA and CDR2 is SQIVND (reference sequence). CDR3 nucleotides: TGTGCCAGTAGCACAGACAGGGAAGCGTCCGAGCAGTACTTC. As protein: CASSTDREASEQYF. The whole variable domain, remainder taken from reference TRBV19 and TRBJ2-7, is DGGITQSPKYLFRKEGQNVTLSCEQNLNHDAMYWYRQDPGQGLRLIYYSQIVNDFQKGDIAEGYSVSREKKESFPLTVTSAQKNPTAFYLCASSTDREASEQYFGPGTRLTVT.

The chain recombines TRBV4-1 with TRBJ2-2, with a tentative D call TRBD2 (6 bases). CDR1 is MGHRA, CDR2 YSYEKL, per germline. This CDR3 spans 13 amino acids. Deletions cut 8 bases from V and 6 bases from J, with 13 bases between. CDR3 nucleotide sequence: TGCGCCAGCTGTTCGGGAGCAGCCGGGGAGCTGTTTTTT. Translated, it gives CASCSGAAGELFF.

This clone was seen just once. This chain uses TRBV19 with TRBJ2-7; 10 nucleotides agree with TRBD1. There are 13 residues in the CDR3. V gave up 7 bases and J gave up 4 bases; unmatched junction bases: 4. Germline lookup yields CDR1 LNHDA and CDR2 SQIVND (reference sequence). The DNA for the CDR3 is TGTGCCAGTACCGGGACAGGGGCGTACGAGCAGTACTTC. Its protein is CASTGTGAYEQYF.

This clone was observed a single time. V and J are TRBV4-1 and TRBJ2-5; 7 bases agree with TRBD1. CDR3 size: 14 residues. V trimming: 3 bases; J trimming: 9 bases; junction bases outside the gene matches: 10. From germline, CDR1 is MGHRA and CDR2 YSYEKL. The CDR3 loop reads CASSHNTGESAQYF. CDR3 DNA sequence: TGCGCCAGCAGCCACAATACAGGGGAGAGTGCCCAGTACTTC.

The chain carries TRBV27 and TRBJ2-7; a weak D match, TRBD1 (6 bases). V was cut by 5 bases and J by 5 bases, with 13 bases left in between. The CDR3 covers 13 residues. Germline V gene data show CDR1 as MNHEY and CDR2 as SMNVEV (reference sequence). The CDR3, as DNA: TGTGCCAGCAGTCGCTTCAGGGGCCACGAGCAGTACTTC. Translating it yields CASSRFRGHEQYF.

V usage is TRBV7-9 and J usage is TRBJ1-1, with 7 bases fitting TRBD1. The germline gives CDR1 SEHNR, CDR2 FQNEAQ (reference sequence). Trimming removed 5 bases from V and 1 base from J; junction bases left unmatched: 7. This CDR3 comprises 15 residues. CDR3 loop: CASSPLTGSNTEAFF. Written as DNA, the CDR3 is TGTGCCAGCAGCCCCCTGACAGGGTCGAACACTGAAGCTTTCTTT.

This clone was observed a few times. This CDR3 is CASSVTGANYGYTF. The CDR3 nucleotides read TGTGCCAGCAGTGTGACAGGTGCTAACTATGGCTACACCTTC. V is TRBV2 and J is TRBJ1-2, with D possibly being TRBD1 (6 bases). The CDR3 has 14 residues. Per germline, CDR1 SNHLY and CDR2 FYNNEI. Trimming pared 4 bases from V and 0 bases from J, leaving 9 bases between.

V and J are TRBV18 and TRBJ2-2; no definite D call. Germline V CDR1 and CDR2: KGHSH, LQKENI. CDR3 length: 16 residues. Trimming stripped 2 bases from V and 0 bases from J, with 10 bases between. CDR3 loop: CASSPLAPANTGELFF. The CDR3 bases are TGTGCCAGCTCACCATTAGCACCCGCGAACACCGGGGAGCTGTTTTTT.

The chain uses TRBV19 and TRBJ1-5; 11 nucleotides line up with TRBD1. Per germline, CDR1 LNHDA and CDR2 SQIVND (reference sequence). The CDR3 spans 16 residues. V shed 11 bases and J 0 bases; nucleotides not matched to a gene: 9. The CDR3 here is CASSGTGGYSNQPQHF. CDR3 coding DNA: TGTGCCTCTTCTGGGACAGGGGGATATAGCAATCAGCCCCAGCATTTT.